The present T cell receptor beta chain was sequenced within a study of T cells in women clearing cervical HPV infection. Looking at the study overall: Controls were women whose single incident HPV16 infection cleared within 12 months without precancer or cancer.

Cervical HPV DNA detected by MY09/MY11 PCR, typed by dot-blot. Method: immunoSEQ multiplex PCR; TCRdb's copy keeps in-frame clones and lacks some. The sample table includes some 33,000 clones. V trimming: 3 bases; J trimming: 3 bases; junction bases outside the gene matches: 5. This CDR3 contains 14 residues. The germline CDR1 and CDR2 sequences are DFQATT and SNEGSKA (reference sequence). Study-wide findings and caveats: Each sample's T-cell count was unknown, possibly confounding richness.

A remark on this clone: What it binds is unknown. The read is 3 residues too short to cover the CDR3 end, so that end is filled in from the germline J gene.

This clonotype was sampled from a woman between 18 and 70 years old with a cervical HPV16 infection that either progressed to CIN3+ or cleared (not recorded which). The source material was blood buffy coat. This rearrangement joins TRBV20-1 to TRBJ2-3; 8 bases align to TRBD1. This CDR3 reads CSARLQGVTDTQYF. CDR3 DNA (partial): TGCAGTGCTAGGTTACAGGGGGTGACAGATACG.